This T cell receptor (beta chain) was obtained from a study of T-cell reconstitution after alpha-beta-depleted transplantation in children. TCRbeta library construction was performed incorporating unique molecular identifiers. TCRdb reprocessed the PCR reads with MiXCR, giving one entry per CDR3 protein. This table has about 240,000 distinct CDR3 sequences, more than 20% appearing once. To note about this clonotype: No antigen is known for it.

Study observations and caveats: The high TCRbeta diversity at day 60 in some patients came from surviving recipient T cells and thymic progenitors. T-cell counts and diversity at one year following transplant were attributed mainly to newly produced T cells. Several hundred rapidly expanded clones from non-depleted graft cells reportedly supplied alpha-beta T cells about two months post-transplant.

The CDR3 is 15 residues long. V was trimmed by 3 bases and J by 6 bases, leaving 15 bases between them. Germline CDR1 reads MNHEY; CDR2 reads SMNVEV (reference sequence). The TCR sequence derives from a girl aged 2-10 years with Fanconi anemia, due to receive a stem cell transplant. The chain joins TRBV27 to TRBJ1-5, with D possibly matching TRBD1 (6 bases). This sample comprised PBMCs, obtained before TCRalphabeta/CD19-depleted stem cell transplant. CDR3 amino acids: CASSFGGLESQPQHF. The CDR3 coding sequence is TGTGCCAGCAGTTTCGGGGGGCTGGAATCTCAGCCCCAGCATTTT.